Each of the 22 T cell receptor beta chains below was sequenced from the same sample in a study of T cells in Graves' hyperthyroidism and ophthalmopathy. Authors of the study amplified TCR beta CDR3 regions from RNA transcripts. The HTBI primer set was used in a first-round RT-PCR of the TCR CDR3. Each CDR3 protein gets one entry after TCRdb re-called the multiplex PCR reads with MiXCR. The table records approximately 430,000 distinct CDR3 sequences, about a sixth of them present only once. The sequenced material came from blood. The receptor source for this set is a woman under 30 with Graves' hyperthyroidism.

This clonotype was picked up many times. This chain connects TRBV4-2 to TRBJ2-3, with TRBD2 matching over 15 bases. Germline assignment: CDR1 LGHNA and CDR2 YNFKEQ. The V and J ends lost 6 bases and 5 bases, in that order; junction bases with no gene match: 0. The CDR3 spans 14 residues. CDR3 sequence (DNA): TGTGCCAGCAGGGGACTAGCGGGGGGAGATACGCAGTATTTT. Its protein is CASRGLAGGDTQYF.

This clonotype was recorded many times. CDR3 coding DNA: TGTGCCAGCTCGCTAGATGGGGGGCTGGGGAAACTGTTTTTT. Protein product: CASSLDGGLGKLFF. The genes are TRBV25-1 and TRBJ1-4; TRBD1 might be the D (6 bases). V gave up 8 bases and J gave up 11 bases, with 21 bases separating them. Germline loops: CDR1 MGHDK, CDR2 SYGVNS. There are 14 residues in the CDR3. Together with reference TRBV25-1 and TRBJ1-4, the CDR3 gives the full variable domain: EADIYQTPRYLVIGTGKKITLECSQTMGHDKMYWYQQDPGMELHLIHYSYGVNSTEKGDLSSESTVSRIRTEHFPLTLESARPSHTSQYLCASSLDGGLGKLFFGSGTQLSVL.

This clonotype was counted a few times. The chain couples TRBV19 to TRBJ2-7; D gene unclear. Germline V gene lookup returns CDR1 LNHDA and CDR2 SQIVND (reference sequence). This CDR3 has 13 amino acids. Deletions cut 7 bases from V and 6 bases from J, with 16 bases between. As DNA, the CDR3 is TGTGCCAGTAAAGACCTCCGAAGTAGCGAGCAGTACTTC. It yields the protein CASKDLRSSEQYF.

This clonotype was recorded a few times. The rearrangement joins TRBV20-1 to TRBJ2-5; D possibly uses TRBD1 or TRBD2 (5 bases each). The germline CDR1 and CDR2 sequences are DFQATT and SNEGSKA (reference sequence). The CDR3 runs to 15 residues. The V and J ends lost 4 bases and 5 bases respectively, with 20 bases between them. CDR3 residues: CSATATTPWGETQYF. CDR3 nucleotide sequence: TGCAGTGCTACCGCGACTACCCCCTGGGGGGAGACCCAGTACTTC.

As DNA, the CDR3 is TGTGCCAGCAGTGACGGGACAGCTCCTAACTATGGCTACACCTTC. Its translation: CASSDGTAPNYGYTF. The chain combines TRBV6-4 with TRBJ1-2; 7 positions agree with TRBD1. This CDR3 is built from 15 residues. Germline loops: CDR1 MRHNA, CDR2 SNTAGT. Trimming took 2 bases from V and 0 from J; bases not matched to a gene: 3.

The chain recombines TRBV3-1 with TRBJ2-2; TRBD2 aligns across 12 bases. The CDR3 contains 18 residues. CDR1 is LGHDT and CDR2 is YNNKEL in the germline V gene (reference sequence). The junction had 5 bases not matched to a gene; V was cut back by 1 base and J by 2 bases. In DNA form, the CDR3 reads TGTGCCAGCAGCCAAGGACTAGCGGGAGAGGTAAACACCGGGGAGCTGTTTTTT. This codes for CASSQGLAGEVNTGELFF.

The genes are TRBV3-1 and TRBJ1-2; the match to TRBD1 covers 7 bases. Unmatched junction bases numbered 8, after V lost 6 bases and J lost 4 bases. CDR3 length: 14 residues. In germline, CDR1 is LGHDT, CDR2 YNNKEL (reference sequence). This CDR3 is CASRGQALFYGYTF. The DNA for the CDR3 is TGTGCCAGCAGAGGACAGGCCCTCTTCTATGGCTACACCTTC.

The CDR3 sequence: CASSHQGDLGEKLFF. In DNA, the CDR3 is TGTGCCAGCAGCCATCAGGGGGACCTAGGGGAAAAACTGTTTTTT. V and J are TRBV5-6 and TRBJ1-4, with 7 bases that match TRBD1. The ends lost 4 bases at V and 8 bases at J; junction bases unmatched: 11. The CDR3 length is 15 residues. Per germline, CDR1 SGHDT and CDR2 YYEEEE.

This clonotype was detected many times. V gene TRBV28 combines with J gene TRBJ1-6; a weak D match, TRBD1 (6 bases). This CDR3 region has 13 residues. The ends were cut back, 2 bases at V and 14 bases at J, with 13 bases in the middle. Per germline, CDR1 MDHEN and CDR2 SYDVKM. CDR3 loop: CASSLTHTGTLHF. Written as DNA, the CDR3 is TGTGCCAGCAGTTTAACGCATACAGGGACCCTCCACTTT.

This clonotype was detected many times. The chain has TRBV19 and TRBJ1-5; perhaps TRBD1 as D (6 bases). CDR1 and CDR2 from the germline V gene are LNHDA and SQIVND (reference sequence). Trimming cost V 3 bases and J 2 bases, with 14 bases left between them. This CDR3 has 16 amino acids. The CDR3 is CASSILGRGGNQPQHF. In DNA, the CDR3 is TGTGCCAGTAGTATTTTAGGCAGGGGAGGCAATCAGCCCCAGCATTTT.

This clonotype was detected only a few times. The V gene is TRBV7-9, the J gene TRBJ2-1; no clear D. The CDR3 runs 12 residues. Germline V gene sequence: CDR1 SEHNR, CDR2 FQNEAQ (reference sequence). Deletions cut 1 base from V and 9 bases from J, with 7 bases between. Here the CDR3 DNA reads TGTGCCAGCAGCTTAGAACCTGCTGAGCAGTTCTTC. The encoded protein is CASSLEPAEQFF.

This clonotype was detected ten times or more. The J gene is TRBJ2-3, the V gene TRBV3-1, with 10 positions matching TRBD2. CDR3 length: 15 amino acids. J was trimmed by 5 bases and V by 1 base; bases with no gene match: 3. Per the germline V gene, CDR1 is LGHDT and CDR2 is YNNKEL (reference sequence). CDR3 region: CASSQVERGGDTQYF. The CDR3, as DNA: TGTGCCAGCAGCCAAGTGGAGCGGGGGGGAGATACGCAGTATTTT.

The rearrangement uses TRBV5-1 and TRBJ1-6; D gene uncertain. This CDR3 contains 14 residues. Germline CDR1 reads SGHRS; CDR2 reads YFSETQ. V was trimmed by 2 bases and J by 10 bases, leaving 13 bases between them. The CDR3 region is CASSFSPDGSPLHF. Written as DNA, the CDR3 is TGCGCCAGCAGCTTTTCCCCCGACGGGTCACCCCTCCACTTT.

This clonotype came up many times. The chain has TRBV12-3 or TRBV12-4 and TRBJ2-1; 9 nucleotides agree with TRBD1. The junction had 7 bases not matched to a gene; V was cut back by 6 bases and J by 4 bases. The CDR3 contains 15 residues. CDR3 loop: CASSPTQGAYNEQFF. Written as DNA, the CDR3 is TGTGCCAGCAGCCCAACACAGGGGGCGTACAATGAGCAGTTCTTC.

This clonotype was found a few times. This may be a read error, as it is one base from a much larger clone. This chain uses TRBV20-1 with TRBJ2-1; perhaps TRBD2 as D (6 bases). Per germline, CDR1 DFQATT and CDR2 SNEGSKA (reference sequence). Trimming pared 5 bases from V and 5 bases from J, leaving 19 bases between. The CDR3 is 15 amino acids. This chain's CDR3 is CSARQAGPGHNEQFF. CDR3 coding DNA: TGCAGTGCTCGCCAAGCGGGCCCAGGGCACAATGAGCAGTTCTTC.

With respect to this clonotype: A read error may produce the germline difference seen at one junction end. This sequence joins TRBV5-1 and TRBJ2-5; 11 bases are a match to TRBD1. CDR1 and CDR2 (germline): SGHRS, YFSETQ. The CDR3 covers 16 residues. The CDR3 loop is CASSSRTGGAWETQYF. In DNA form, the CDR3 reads TGTGCCAGCAGCTCTAGGACAGGGGGCGCTTGGGAGACCCAGTACTTC.

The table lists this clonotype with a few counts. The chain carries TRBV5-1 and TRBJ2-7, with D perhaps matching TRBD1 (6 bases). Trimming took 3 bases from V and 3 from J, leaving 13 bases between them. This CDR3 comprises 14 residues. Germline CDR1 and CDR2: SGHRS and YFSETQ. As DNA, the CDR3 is TGCGCCAGCAGCTCCTCGGGACATCGCTACGAGCAGTACTTC. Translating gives CASSSSGHRYEQYF. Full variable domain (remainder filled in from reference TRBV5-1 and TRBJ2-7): KAGVTQTPRYLIKTRGQQVTLSCSPISGHRSVSWYQQTPGQGLQFLFEYFSETQRNKGNFPGRFSGRQFSNSRSEMNVSTLELGDSALYLCASSSSGHRYEQYFGPGTRLTVT.

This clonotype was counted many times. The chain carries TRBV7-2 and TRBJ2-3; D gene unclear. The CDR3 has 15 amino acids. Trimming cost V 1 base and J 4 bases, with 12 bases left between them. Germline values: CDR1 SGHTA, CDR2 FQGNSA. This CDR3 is CASSLVRGIADTQYF. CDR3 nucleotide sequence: TGTGCCAGCAGCTTAGTGCGAGGCATAGCAGATACGCAGTATTTT.

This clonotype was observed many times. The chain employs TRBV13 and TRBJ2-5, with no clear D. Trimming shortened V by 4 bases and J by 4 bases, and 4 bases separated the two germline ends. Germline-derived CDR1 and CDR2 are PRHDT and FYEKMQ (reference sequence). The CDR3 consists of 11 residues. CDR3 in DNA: TGTGCCAGCAGCTGGGGAGAGACCCAGTACTTC. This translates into CASSWGETQYF.

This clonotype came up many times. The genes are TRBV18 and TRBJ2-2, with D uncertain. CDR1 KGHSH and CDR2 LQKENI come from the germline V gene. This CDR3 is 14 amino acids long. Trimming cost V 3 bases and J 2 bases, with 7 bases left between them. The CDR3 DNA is TGTGCCAGCTCACCGCAGATTAACACCGGGGAGCTGTTTTTT. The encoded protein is CASSPQINTGELFF.

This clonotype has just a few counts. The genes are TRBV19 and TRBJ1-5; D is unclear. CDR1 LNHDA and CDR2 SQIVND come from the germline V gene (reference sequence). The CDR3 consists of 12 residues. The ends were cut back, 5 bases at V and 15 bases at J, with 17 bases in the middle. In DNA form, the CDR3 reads TGTGCCAGTAGTTTTTCCCCTGGGTGGTTGCATTTT. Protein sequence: CASSFSPGWLHF.

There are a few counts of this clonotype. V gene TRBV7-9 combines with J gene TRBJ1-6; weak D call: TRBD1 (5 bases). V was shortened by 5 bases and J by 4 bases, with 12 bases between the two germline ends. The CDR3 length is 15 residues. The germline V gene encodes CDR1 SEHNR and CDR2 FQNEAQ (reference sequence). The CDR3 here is CASSAGGGYNSPLHF. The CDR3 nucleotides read TGTGCCAGCAGCGCGGGGGGGGGGTATAATTCACCCCTCCACTTT.